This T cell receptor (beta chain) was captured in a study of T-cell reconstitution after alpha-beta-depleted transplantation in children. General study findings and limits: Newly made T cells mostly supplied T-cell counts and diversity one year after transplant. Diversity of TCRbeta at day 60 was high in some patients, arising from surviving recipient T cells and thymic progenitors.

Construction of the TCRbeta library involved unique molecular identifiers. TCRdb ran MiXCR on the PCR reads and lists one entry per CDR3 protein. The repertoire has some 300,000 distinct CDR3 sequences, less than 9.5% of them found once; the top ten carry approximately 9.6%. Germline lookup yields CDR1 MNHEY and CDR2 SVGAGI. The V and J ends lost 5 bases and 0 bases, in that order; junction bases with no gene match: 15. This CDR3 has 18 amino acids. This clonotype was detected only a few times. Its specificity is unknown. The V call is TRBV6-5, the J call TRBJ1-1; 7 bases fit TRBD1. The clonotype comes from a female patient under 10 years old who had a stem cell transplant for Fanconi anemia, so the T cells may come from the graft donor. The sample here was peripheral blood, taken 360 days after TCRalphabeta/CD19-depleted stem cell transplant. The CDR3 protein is CASSNLRTGPYMNTEAFF. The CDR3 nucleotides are TGTGCCAGCAGTAACCTGAGGACAGGCCCCTATATGAACACTGAAGCTTTCTTT.